This T cell receptor beta chain was sequenced for a study of blood T cells in healthy people across ages. A second PCR, run for roughly 7 to 11 cycles, used a sample-barcoded 5' primer plus a J-beta primer mix. TCRdb processed the 5' RACE reads anew with MiXCR; each CDR3 protein has one entry. The data hold around 800,000 distinct CDR3 sequences, with around 43% observed a single time. This clonotype was found a few times. This receptor was obtained from a man aged 55 to 69 in good health. Material for sequencing was blood.

CDR3 region: CASSVDRGAGNEQFF. The CDR3 nucleotides read TGTGCCAGCAGTGTGGACAGGGGGGCTGGCAATGAGCAGTTCTTC. The V call is TRBV2, the J call TRBJ2-1, with 10 bases that match TRBD1. Germline CDR1 and CDR2: SNHLY and FYNNEI. There are 15 residues in the CDR3. Trimming took 4 bases from V and 6 from J; bases not matched to a gene: 6.